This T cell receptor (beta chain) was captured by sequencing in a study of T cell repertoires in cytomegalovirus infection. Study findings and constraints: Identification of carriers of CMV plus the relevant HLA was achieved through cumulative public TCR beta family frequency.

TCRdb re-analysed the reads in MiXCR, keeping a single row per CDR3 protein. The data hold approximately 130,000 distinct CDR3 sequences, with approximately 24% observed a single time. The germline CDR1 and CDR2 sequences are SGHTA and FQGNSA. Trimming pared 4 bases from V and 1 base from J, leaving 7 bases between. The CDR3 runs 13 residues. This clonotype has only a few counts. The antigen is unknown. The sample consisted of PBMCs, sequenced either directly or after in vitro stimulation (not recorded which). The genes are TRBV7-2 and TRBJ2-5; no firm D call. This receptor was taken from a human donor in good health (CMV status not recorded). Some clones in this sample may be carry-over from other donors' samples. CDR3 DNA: TGTGCCAGCAGCTCTAAGACCCAAGAGACCCAGTACTTC. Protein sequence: CASSSKTQETQYF.